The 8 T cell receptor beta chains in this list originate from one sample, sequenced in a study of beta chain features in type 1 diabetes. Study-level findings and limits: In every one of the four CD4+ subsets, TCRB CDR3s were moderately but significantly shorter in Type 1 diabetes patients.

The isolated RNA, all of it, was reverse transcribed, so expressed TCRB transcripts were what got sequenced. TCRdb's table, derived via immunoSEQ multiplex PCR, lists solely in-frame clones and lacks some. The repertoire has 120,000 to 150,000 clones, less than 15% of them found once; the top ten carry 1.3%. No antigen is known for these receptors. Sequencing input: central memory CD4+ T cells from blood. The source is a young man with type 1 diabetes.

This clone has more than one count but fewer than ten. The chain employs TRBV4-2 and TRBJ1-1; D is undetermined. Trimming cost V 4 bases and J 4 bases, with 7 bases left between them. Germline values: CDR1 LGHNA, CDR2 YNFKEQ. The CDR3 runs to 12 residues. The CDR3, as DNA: TGTGCCAGCAGCCGGGCGGGCACTGAAGCTTTCTTT. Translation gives CASSRAGTEAFF.

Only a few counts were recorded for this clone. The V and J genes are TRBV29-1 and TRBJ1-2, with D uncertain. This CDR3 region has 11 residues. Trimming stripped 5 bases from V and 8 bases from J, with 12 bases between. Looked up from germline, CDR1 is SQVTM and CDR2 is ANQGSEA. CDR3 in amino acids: CSVRASKGYTF. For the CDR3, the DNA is TGCAGCGTTCGGGCCTCTAAGGGCTACACCTTC.

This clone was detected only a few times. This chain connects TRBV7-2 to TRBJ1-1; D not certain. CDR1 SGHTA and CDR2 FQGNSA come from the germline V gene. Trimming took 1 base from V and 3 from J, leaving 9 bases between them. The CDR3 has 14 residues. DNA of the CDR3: TGTGCCAGCAGCTTAGTAGGGCGGGACACTGAAGCTTTCTTT. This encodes CASSLVGRDTEAFF.

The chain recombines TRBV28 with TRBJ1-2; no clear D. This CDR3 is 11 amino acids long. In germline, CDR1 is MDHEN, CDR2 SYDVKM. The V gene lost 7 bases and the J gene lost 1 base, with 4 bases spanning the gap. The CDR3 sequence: CASKLNYGYTF. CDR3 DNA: TGTGCCAGCAAGCTTAACTATGGCTACACCTTC.

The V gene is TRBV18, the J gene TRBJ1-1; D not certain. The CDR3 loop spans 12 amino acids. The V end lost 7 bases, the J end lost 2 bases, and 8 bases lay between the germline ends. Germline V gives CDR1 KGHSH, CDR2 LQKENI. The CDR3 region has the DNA TGTGCCAGCTGCGGAAGTAACACTGAAGCTTTCTTT. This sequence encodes CASCGSNTEAFF. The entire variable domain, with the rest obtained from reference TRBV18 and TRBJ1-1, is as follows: NAGVMQNPRHLVRRRGQEARLRCSPMKGHSHVYWYRQLPEEGLKFMVYLQKENIIDESGMPKERFSAEFPKEGPSILRIQQVVRGDSAAYFCASCGSNTEAFFGQGTRLTVV.

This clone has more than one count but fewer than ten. Written as DNA, the CDR3 is TGTGCCAGCAGCAGAGAGCAGAACACTGAAGCTTTCTTT. Residues: CASSREQNTEAFF. The chain recombines TRBV5-8 with TRBJ1-1, with unresolved D. Trimming left V 4 bases short and J 1 base short, with 8 bases between. In germline, CDR1 is SGHTS, CDR2 YDEGEE. CDR3 length: 13 amino acids.

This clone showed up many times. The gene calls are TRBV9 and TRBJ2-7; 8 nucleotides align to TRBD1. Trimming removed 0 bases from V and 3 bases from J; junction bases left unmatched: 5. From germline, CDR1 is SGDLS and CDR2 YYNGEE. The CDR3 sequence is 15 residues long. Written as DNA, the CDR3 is TGTGCCAGCAGCGTAGGAAGGGACAGGAGCTACGAGCAGTACTTC. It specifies CASSVGRDRSYEQYF.

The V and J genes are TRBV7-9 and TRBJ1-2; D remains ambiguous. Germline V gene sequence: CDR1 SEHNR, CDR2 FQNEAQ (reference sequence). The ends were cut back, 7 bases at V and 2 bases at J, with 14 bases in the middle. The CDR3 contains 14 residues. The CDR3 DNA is TGTGCCAGCACCATTCTCCATCAGAACTATGGCTACACCTTC. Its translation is CASTILHQNYGYTF.